This T cell receptor beta chain was observed in a study of cytomegalovirus exposure and HLA in healthy donors. Study-wide context: When 300 to 500 donors were genotyped, approximately 81% of them were found to fall in the Caucasian-associated ancestry cluster. Study-level findings and limits: Equally common other TCR beta chains were less clonally expanded than HLA-associated ones, a later analysis found. Among donors in an Asian-associated ancestry cluster, a later analysis reportedly found fewer N-insertions than the approximately 700-donor mean. In a later analysis, most CMV-associated TCR beta chains appeared HLA-restricted.

This clone was picked up a small number of times. What it recognizes is unknown. PCR employed 60 Vbeta and 13 Jbeta primers. Method: immunoSEQ multiplex PCR; TCRdb's copy keeps in-frame clones and lacks some. The top ten hold roughly 25% of the sample, which has about 85,000 clones, about 80% seen once. Sequencing was performed on PBMCs. This clonotype originated in a woman in her forties or fifties in good health and CMV-seropositive.

For the CDR3, the DNA is TGCAGCGTTGAGGAGGGGGCGCTAAGGGGGGCTGAAGCTTTCTTT. Amino acid sequence: CSVEEGALRGAEAFF. The rearrangement links TRBV29-1 to TRBJ1-1; 7 bases match TRBD1. The CDR3 totals 15 residues. V shed 3 bases and J 6 bases; nucleotides not matched to a gene: 13. The V gene's germline CDR1 is SQVTM and CDR2 ANQGSEA.